The T cell receptor (beta chain) described here comes from a study of metastatic and nonmetastatic thyroid tumors. Study as a whole: Repertoire comparisons spanned blood and tumor or nodule tissue from malignant and benign thyroid patients. Study-level results: Significantly higher TCR beta diversity was reportedly seen in malignant thyroid tumors than benign nodules, in blood and tumor.

The CDR3 extends over 14 amino acids. Trimming took off 7 bases at V and 6 bases at J, with 15 bases between the two ends. Thyroid surgery had not been preceded by any treatment in any patient. The table lists this clone with many counts. Its antigen is as yet unknown. Per the study methods: The distant-metastasis classifier for papillary thyroid cancer was built from CDR3 differences across clinicopathological groups. Via MiXCR, TCRdb re-called the PCR reads. These V and J calls derive from TCRdb rather than the authors' analysis. The repertoire holds some 41,000 clones, with 28% as singletons. What was sequenced was blood. The chain has TRBV12-3 or TRBV12-4 and TRBJ2-2; TRBD1 or TRBD2 may be the D gene (5 bases each). This clonotype was obtained from a male donor with papillary thyroid cancer or a benign thyroid nodule (not recorded which). Some clones in this sample may be carry-over from other donors' samples. In DNA form, the CDR3 reads TGTGCCAGCATCACGGGACGCCAAGCCGGGGAGCTGTTTTTT. Protein: CASITGRQAGELFF.